What follows describes a single T cell receptor (beta chain). The antigen this receptor binds is unknown. No base quality values were provided; no much bigger clone lies one nucleotide off. Hyperthyroidism patients were newly diagnosed, were aged 18 to 65 years, and had a disease duration under 2 months. Patients with other autoimmune diseases, uncontrolled infections, pregnancy or lactation were excluded. Clinical symptoms, serum thyroxine, TRAb, thyroid ultrasound and orbital computed tomography were used for diagnosis. Total RNA was extracted using Trizol reagent, and RNA quality was checked on an Agilent 2100 Bioanalyzer. The germline V and J ends show losses of 6 bases and 10 bases respectively, and no gene match explains 12 bases of the junction. The germline V gene specifies MNHEY as CDR1 and SVGEGT as CDR2. The CDR3 holds 14 amino acids from the cysteine to the phenylalanine. Here the CDR3 DNA is all that survives: 42 bases in frame from base 1.

This sample was taken from a study of Graves' ophthalmopathy and Graves' hyperthyroidism (dated by TCRdb to about 2018). In terms of the full investigation: A patient counted as having stable hyperthyroidism if there was no progression to ophthalmopathy within 18 months of follow-up. TCR beta repertoire signatures were used to distinguish Graves' ophthalmopathy from Graves' hyperthyroidism and to predict progression to ophthalmopathy. In total, approximately 140 blood samples were TCR-sequenced: 43 ophthalmopathy, some 75 hyperthyroidism and some 17 hyperthyroidism-to-ophthalmopathy patients. To explore V-J signatures that separate ophthalmopathy from hyperthyroidism, a discovery set of about 96 patients was enrolled, consisting of approximately 45 with ophthalmopathy and fewer than 60 with stable hyperthyroidism. An independent validation cohort comprised 18 hyperthyroidism patients and 15 to 17 patients who later progressed from hyperthyroidism to ophthalmopathy. In five to seven hyperthyroidism patients, the T-cell repertoire of thyroid tissue was compared with the T-cell repertoire of blood. Following sample collection, hyperthyroidism patients were given methimazole at a starting dose of 30 mg daily, and ophthalmopathy patients were given high-dose intravenous methylprednisolone. Overall study results and their limits: In cross-validation, the 13-signature model distinguished ophthalmopathy from stable hyperthyroidism with about 87% sensitivity and around 81% specificity, and in the test set the corresponding values were about 80% and 75%. In validation, the model predicted ophthalmopathy progression with 55% to 71% sensitivity and around 72% specificity; 12 predicted patients were CT-confirmed with GO in a median of around 6.5 months. Most expanded thyroid clonotypes with frequency above 0.001 were also detected in blood, suggesting blood repertoires may reflect the thyroid immune response. Sample size was not statistically predetermined, and group allocation was not concealed from the investigators.

For repertoire sequencing, TCR beta CDR3 regions were amplified from RNA transcripts. The first round of RT-PCR was done with HTBI primers and the Qiagen OneStep RT-PCR kit, and was followed by a second round of multiplex PCR, then size selection and purification. Libraries were sequenced on an Illumina HiSeq2000 using paired-end 100 bp reads. The authors' analysis ran thus. SOAPnuke was used to process the reads, throwing out any read that had adapters, had uncalled bases, had a mean Phred below 15, or lacked an exact constant-primer or identifier match. High-quality paired reads were merged with COPE v1.2.5. Each unique nucleotide sequence was defined as a clonotype, and clonotypes were aligned to IMGT TRB V, D and J references with MiTCR v1.1. The analysis was limited to V-J combinations with a frequency above 0.0001, which together covered about 99% of the repertoires. A TCR clonal expansion and chaos score per V-J combination was defined as the ratio of F50 clonal expansion to chaos observed in the TCRdist matrix. Features were reduced by Welch's t-statistics and random forest to 10 to 15 V-J combinations, which fed a naive Bayes classifier. Thyroid-blood repertoire similarity was quantified with the Morisita-Horn index. TCRdb reprocessing: public reads trimmed at Q25 with fastp, clones called with MiXCR, in-frame beta chains kept. Every entry covers one CDR3 protein and lists the most common genes and DNA from its rows. The V and J calls come from TCRdb's annotation, not from the publication. In all, the sample holds over a million distinct CDR3 sequences, and 35% to 40% of those were seen once. In total, the top ten clones hold around 10% of the sample.

This chain is built from TRBV6-2 or TRBV6-3 and TRBJ1-5; 7 nucleotides in the junction match TRBD1. The sequence was collected from an adult man with Graves' hyperthyroidism. The source material was peripheral blood or thyroid tissue (not recorded which). At the DNA level, the sequence is TGTGCCAGCAGCAACGACAGGGCCCGTGGTCCCCAGCATTTT. It codes for CASSNDRARGPQHF.